This T cell receptor (beta chain) was sequenced for a study of graft-versus-host responses after intestinal transplantation. Study-wide background: Transplant types were multivisceral, liver-intestinal, or isolated intestinal. Each recipient received anti-thymocyte globulin induction, then tacrolimus and steroids for about 3 years.

Sequenced by immunoSEQ multiplex PCR; TCRdb stores in-frame clones only, minus some. The sample lists about 15,000 clones, 74% occurring once. Losses at the gene ends were 4 bases for V and 4 bases for J; bases not matched to a gene: 5. The length of the CDR3 is 15 residues. Germline V gene lookup returns CDR1 SGHRS and CDR2 YFSETQ. Study findings and constraints: With peak circulating GvH clone levels came an association with early post-transplant HvG declines. Some GvH clones were seen earlier in gut or blood, suggesting intestinal origin.

Note on this clone: Its cognate antigen is unknown.

Both intraepithelial and lamina propria lymphocytes were released by processing graft tissue. V is TRBV5-1 and J is TRBJ2-1, with 10 nucleotides matching TRBD2. The clonotype comes from a human patient who received an intestinal transplant, so some T cells may come from the graft donor. The specimen was ileum tissue, collected 14 days after transplant. In nucleotides, the CDR3 is TGCGCCAGCAGCCAGGGGACTAGCGATTACAATGAGCAGTTCTTC. It encodes CASSQGTSDYNEQFF. The full variable domain, its missing parts supplied by reference TRBV5-1 and TRBJ2-1, is KAGVTQTPRYLIKTRGQQVTLSCSPISGHRSVSWYQQTPGQGLQFLFEYFSETQRNKGNFPGRFSGRQFSNSRSEMNVSTLELGDSALYLCASSQGTSDYNEQFFGPGTRLTVL.